This T cell receptor (beta chain) is from a study of CD8+CD57+ T cells in acquired aplastic anemia (dated by TCRdb to 2017 to 2018). As for the study more broadly: On average, sorted CD4+ and CD8+ cells yielded approximately 3 ug of extracted DNA, with a range of about 0.17 to 27.4 ug. Healthy donor samples averaged about 10 million reads for CD4+ and fewer than 12 million for CD8+ cells.

Comments on this clonotype: The antigen it binds to is not known. One base away there is no much larger clone; base qualities are not given.

General conclusions and limits of the study: No significant difference in CD8+ Simpson's diversity was found between patients and healthy controls (P=0.060). Roughly 30 CD8+ CDR3 sequences were found to be shared between patients and controls, but these sequences appeared to be highly expressed in patients and within the immunodominant clones of the patients.

Profiling of TCR beta VDJ combinations and CDR3 sequences used genomic DNA as the template. An Illumina HiSeq 2000 was used for TCR repertoire sequencing. As for how the authors treated the data: Repertoire assessment relied on Simpson's diversity index, CDR3 size and DJ length profiles, and TRBV/TRBJ rearrangement plots. The most abundant DNA sequence in the deep sequencing data was taken as the immunodominant clone. CDR3 amino acid sequences were checked for sharing across subjects and were also compared against the VDJdb database and published repertoires. The raw public data were reprocessed by TCRdb itself: fastp quality trimming at Q25, MiXCR clonotype calling, in-frame beta chains only. A single entry per CDR3 protein holds the most common genes and DNA from its merged rows. These V and J calls are TCRdb output, not the study's own analysis. Here the sample has approximately 99,000 distinct CDR3 sequences; approximately 49% occur a single time. The top ten constitute under 35% of the sample.

Relative to germline, V is 4 bases shorter and J is 3 bases shorter, with 9 bases between their ends. The germline V gene provides CDR1 MNHEY and CDR2 SVGAGI. Including the terminal cysteine and phenylalanine, the CDR3 comprises 13 residues. Here the CDR3 DNA is all that survives: 39 bases in frame from base 1. In the study, sorted CD4+ and CD8+ blood T cells from patients with severe aplastic anemia and from healthy subjects underwent deep sequencing of TCR repertoires. Ficoll-Paque density gradient centrifugation was used to isolate peripheral blood mononuclear cells. CD4+ and CD8+ T cells were sorted by FACS or magnetic beads before DNA extraction.

Recombination connected TRBV6-5 to TRBJ1-2; no D segment can be confidently identified. Sequenced material: sorted CD4+, CD8+, or CD8+CD57+ T cells (not recorded which) from PBMCs. The clonotype originates from a human donor in good health, serving as a control. The nucleotides are TGTGCCAGCAGTTCGGGCAGAGACTATGGCTACACCTTC. Translated, it reads CASSSGRDYGYTF.